The TCR beta chain under discussion was sequenced for a study of T cell repertoires in cytomegalovirus infection. Study context: Signatures in public TCR beta sequences pointed to both CMV infection and matching HLA type.

The V and J ends lost 5 bases and 14 bases respectively, with 25 bases between them. The CDR3 covers 16 residues. The germline CDR1 and CDR2 sequences are MDHEN and SYDVKM. Notes on the study in general: HLA-C-restricted CMV clonotypes gave the most frequent clonotype in two of eight donors. CMV carriers having the relevant HLA were flagged by cumulative public TCR beta family frequency.

TCRdb called the reads again in MiXCR, with one record for every CDR3 protein. Found here are hundreds of thousands of distinct CDR3 sequences, roughly 26% of them singletons; the top ten hold 8%. In this sample, this clonotype turned up many times. Antigen specificity is unknown. This rearrangement joins TRBV28 to TRBJ1-6, with D possibly being TRBD1 (6 bases). Source material: CD8+ T cells from PBMCs. The TCR originated in a human donor in good health (CMV status not recorded). Some clones in this sample may be carry-over from other donors' samples. In nucleotides, the CDR3 is TGTGCCAGCAGTCCAAAACAGGGACCCGATGGTTCCGCCCTCCACTTT. Amino acids: CASSPKQGPDGSALHF.